Here is one TCR beta chain with its context. Generated by immunoSEQ multiplex PCR, the TCRdb table keeps only in-frame clones and is missing some. The sample yields 90,000 to 110,000 clones, 92% seen once. This entry belongs to a study of siplizumab effects on memory and regulatory T cells. This CDR3 region has 16 residues. The germline V gene has CDR1 SGHAT and CDR2 FQDESV (reference sequence). Between the trimmed V and J ends, which lost 3 bases and 0 bases, there was a span of 11 bases. The sequencing input was Tregs sorted from blood. The TCR originated in a human donor in good health. The chain has TRBV11-1 and TRBJ2-2; D remains ambiguous. The CDR3 here is CASSLATGSNTGELFF. In nucleotides, the CDR3 is TGTGCCAGCAGCTTGGCGACCGGATCGAACACCGGGGAGCTGTTTTTT.